The clone carrying this T cell receptor beta chain showed up just a few times. Documented time point: persistent/refractory GD, antithyroid drugs over 5 years with positive TRAb. TCR sequences were obtained from RNA taken from PBMCs. Patients came from an endocrinology department in Xi'an, China. The record originates from a study of regulatory T cells in long-lasting Graves disease. Combining iRepertoire HTBI primers with Arm-PCR of CDR3 regions, the authors built TCR beta libraries. TCRdb processed the multiplex PCR reads anew with MiXCR; each CDR3 protein has one entry. Among hundreds of thousands of distinct CDR3 sequences, around 21% were seen once, and the ten largest hold over 7.5%. The CDR3 is 12 residues long. Losses at the gene ends were 11 bases for V and 4 bases for J; bases not matched to a gene: 4. Germline loops: CDR1 MNHEY, CDR2 SVGEGT.

The TCR was taken from a female donor with Graves disease. The source material was peripheral blood mononuclear cells (PBMCs), sampled when the disease was refractory, from a patient treated with antithyroid drugs. The gene calls are TRBV6-2 or TRBV6-3 and TRBJ2-5, with TRBD1 matching 10 bases. The CDR3 DNA reads as TGTGCCGACAGGGGGCTCGGAGAGACCCAGTACTTC. Its translation: CADRGLGETQYF.